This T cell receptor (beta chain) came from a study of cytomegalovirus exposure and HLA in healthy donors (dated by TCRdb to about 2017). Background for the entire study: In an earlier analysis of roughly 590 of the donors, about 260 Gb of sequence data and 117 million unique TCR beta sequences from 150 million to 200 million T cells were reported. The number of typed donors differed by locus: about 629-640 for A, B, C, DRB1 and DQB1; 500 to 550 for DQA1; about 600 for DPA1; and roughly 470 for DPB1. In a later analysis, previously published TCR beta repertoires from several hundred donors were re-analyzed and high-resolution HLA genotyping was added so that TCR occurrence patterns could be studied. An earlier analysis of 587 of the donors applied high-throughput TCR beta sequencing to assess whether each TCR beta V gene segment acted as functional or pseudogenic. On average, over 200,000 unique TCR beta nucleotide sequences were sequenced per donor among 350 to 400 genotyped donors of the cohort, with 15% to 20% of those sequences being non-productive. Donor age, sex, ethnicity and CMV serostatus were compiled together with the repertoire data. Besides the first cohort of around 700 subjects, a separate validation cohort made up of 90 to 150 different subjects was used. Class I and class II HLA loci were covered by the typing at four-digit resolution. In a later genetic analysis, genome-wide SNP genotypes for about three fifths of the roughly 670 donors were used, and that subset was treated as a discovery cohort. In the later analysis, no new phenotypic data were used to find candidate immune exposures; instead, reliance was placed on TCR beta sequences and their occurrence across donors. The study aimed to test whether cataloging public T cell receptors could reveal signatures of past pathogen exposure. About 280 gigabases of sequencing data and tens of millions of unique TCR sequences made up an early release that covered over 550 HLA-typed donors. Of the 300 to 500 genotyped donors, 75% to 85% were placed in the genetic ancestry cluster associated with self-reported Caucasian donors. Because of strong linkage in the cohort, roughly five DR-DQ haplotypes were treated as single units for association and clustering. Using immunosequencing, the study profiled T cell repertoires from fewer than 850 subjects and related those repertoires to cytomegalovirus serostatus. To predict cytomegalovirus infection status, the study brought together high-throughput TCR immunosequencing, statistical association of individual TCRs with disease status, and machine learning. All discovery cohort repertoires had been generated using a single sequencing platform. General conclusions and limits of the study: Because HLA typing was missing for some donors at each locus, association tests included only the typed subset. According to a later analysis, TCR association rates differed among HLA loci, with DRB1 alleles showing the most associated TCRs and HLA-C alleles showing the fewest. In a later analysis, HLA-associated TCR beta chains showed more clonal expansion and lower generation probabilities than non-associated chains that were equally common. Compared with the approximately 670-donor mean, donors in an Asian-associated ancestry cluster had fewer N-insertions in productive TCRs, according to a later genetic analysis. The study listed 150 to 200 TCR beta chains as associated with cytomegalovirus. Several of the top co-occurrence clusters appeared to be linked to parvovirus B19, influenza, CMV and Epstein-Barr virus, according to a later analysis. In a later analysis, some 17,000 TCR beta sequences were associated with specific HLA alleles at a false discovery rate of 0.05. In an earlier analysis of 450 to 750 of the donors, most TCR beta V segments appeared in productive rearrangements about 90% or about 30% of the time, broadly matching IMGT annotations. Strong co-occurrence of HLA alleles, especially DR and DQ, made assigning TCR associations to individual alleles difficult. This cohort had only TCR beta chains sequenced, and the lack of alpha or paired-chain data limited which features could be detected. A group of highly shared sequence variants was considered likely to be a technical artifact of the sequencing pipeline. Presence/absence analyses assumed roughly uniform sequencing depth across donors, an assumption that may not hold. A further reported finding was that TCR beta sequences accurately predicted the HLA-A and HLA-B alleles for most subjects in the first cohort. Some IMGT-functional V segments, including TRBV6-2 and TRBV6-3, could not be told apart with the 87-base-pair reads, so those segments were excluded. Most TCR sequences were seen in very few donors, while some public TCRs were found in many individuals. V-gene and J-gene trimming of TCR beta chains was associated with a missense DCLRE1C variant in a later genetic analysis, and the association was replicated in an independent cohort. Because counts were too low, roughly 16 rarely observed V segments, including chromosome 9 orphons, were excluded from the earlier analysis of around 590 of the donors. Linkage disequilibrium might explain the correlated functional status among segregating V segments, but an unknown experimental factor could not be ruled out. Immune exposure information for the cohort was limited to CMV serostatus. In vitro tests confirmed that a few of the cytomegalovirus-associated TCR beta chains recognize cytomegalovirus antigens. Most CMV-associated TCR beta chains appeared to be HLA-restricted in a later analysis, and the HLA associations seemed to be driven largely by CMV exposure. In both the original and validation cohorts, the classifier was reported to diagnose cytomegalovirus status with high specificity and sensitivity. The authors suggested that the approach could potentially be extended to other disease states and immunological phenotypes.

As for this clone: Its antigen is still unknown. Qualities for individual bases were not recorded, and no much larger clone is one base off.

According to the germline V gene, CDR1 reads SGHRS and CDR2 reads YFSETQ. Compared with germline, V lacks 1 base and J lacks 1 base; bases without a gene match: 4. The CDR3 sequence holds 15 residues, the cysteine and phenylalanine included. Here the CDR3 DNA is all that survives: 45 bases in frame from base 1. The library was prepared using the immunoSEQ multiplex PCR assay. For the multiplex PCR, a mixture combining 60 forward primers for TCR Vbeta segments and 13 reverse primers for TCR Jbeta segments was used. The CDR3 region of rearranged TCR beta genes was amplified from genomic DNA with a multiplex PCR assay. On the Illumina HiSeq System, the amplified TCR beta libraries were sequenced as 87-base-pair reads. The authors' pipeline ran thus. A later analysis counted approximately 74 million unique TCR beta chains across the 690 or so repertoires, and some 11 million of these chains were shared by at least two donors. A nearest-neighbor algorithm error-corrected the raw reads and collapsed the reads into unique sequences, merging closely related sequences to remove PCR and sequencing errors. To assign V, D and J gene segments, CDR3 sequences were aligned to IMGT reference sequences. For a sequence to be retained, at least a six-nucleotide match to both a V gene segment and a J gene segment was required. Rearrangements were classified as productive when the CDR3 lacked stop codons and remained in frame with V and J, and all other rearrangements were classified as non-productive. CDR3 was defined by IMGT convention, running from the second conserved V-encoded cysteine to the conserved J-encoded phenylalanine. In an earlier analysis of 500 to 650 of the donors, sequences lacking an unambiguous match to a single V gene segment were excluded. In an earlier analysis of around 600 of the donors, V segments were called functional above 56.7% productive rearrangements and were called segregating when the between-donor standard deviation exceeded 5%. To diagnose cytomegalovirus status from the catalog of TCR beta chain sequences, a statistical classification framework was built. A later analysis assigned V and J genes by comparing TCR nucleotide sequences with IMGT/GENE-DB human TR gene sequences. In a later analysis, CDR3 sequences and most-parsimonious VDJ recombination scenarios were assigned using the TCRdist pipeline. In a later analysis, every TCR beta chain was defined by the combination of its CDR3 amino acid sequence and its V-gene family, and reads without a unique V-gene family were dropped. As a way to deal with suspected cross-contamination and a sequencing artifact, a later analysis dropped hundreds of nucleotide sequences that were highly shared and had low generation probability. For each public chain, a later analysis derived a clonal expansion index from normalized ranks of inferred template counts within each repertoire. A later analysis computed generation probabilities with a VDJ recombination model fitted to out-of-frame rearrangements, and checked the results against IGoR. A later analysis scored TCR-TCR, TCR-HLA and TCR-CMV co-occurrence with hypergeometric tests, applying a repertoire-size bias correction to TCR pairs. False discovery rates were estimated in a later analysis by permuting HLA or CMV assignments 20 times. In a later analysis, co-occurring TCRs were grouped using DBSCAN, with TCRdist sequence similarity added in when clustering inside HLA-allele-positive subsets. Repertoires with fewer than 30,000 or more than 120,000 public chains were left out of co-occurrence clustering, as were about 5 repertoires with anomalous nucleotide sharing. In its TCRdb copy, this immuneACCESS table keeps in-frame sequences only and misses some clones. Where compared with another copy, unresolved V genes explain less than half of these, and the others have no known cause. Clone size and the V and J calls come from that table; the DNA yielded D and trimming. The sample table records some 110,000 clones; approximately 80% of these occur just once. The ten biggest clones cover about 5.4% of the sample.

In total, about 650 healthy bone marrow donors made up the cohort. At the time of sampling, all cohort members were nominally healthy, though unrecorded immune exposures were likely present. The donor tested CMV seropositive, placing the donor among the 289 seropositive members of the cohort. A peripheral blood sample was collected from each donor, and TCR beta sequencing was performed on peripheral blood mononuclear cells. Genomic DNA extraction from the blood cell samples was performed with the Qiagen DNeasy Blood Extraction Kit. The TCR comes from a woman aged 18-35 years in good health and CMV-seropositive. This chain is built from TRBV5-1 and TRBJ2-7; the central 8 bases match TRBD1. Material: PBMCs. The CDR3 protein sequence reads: CASSLLQGGSYEQYF. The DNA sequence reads TGCGCCAGCAGCTTGTTACAGGGGGGTTCCTACGAGCAGTACTTC.